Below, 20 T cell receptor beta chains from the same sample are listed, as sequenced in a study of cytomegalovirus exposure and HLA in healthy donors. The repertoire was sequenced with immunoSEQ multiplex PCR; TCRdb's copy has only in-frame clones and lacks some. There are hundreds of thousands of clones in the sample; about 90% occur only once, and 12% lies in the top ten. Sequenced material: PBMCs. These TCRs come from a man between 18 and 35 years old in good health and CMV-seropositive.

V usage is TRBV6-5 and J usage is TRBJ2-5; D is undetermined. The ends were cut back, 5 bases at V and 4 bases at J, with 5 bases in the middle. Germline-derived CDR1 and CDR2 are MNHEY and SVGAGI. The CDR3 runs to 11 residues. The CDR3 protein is CASSIRETQYF. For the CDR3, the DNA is TGTGCCAGCAGTATCCGAGAGACCCAGTACTTC.

The CDR3 sequence is CAWSRTGKQPQHF. In nucleotides, the CDR3 is TGTGCCTGGAGTCGGACAGGGAAGCAGCCCCAGCATTTT. V and J are TRBV30 and TRBJ1-5; 8 nucleotides align to TRBD1. The CDR3 is made up of 13 amino acids. Germline V gene lookup returns CDR1 GTSNPN and CDR2 SVGIG (reference sequence). The trim removed 2 bases at V and 7 bases at J, leaving 4 bases unmatched.

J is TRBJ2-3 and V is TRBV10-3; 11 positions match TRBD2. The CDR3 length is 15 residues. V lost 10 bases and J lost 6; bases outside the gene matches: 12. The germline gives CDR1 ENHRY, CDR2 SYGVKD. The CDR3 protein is CATYSGRAEADTQYF. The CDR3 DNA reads TGTGCCACTTATAGCGGGAGGGCGGAGGCCGATACGCAGTATTTT.

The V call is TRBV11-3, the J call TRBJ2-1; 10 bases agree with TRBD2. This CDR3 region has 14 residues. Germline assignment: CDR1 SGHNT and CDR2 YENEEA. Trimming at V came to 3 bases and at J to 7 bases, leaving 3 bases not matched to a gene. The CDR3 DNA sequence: TGTGCCAGCAGCTTTCTAGCGGGGGATAATGAGCAGTTCTTC. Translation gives CASSFLAGDNEQFF.

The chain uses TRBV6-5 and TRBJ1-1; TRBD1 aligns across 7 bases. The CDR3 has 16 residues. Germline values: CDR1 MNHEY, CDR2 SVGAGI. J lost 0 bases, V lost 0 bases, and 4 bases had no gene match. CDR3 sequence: CASSYSGTEMNTEAFF. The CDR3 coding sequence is TGTGCCAGCAGTTACTCTGGGACAGAGATGAACACTGAAGCTTTCTTT.

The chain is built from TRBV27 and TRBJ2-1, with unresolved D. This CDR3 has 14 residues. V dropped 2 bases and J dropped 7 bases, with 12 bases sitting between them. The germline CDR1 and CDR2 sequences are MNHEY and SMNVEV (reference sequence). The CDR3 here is CASSLPDGRNEQFF. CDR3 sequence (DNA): TGTGCCAGCAGTTTACCGGACGGTAGGAATGAGCAGTTCTTC.

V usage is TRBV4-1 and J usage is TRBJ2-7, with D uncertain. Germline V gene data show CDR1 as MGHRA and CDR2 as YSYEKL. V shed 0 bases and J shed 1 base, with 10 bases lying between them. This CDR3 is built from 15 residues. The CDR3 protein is CASSQDFIRSYEQYF. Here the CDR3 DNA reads TGCGCCAGCAGCCAAGATTTTATTCGGTCCTACGAGCAGTACTTC.

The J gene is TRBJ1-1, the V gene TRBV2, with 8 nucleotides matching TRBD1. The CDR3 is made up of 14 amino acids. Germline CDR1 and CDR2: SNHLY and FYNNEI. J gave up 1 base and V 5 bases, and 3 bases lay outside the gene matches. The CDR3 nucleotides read TGTGCCAGCAGTTATCAGGGGGCGAACACTGAAGCTTTCTTT. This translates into CASSYQGANTEAFF. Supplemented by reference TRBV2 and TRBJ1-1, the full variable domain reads EPEVTQTPSHQVTQMGQEVILRCVPISNHLYFYWYRQILGQKVEFLVSFYNNEISEKSEIFDDQFSVERPDGSNFTLKIRSTKLEDSAMYFCASSYQGANTEAFFGQGTRLTVV.

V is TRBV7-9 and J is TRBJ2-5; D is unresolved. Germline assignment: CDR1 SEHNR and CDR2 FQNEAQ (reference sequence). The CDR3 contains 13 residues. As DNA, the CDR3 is TGTGCTTCGGCGTGGGTGGCCCAAGAGACCCAGTACTTC. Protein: CASAWVAQETQYF.

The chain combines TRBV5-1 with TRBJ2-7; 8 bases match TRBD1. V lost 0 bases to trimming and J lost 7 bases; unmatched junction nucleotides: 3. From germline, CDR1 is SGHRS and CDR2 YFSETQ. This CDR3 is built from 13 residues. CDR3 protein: CASSLGNRGEQYF. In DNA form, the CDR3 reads TGCGCCAGCAGCTTGGGGAACAGGGGGGAGCAGTACTTC.

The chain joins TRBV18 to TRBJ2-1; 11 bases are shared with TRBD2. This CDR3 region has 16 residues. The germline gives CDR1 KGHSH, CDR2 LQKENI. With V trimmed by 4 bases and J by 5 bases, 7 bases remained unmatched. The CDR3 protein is CASSLRGLAENNEQFF. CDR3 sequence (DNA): TGTGCCAGCTCACTACGGGGACTAGCGGAAAACAATGAGCAGTTCTTC.

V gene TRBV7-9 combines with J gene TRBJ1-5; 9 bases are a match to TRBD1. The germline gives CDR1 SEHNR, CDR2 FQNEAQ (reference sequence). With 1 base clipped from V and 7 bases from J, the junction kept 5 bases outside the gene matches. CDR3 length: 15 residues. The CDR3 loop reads CASSLGSTGGQPQHF. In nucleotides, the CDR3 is TGTGCCAGCAGCTTAGGGTCGACAGGGGGGCAGCCCCAGCATTTT. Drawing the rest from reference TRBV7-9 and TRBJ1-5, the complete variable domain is DTGVSQNPRHKITKRGQNVTFRCDPISEHNRLYWYRQTLGQGPEFLTYFQNEAQLEKSRLLSDRFSAERPKGSFSTLEIQRTEQGDSAMYLCASSLGSTGGQPQHFGDGTRLSIL.

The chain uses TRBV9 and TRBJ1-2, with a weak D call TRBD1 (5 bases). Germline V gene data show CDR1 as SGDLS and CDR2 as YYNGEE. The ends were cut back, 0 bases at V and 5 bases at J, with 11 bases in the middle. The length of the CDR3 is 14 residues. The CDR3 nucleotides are TGTGCCAGCAGCGTAGCAGGGAACCTTTATGGCTACACCTTC. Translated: CASSVAGNLYGYTF.

The CDR3 nucleotides read TGTGCCAGCAGCGTGACGTCCAGGGGGGCGAACACCGGGGAGCTGTTTTTT. Translated: CASSVTSRGANTGELFF. This sequence joins TRBV9 and TRBJ2-2, with D possibly TRBD1 on 7 matching bases. Trimming took off 2 bases at V and 0 bases at J, with 14 bases between the two ends. CDR3 length: 17 amino acids. Germline values: CDR1 SGDLS, CDR2 YYNGEE.

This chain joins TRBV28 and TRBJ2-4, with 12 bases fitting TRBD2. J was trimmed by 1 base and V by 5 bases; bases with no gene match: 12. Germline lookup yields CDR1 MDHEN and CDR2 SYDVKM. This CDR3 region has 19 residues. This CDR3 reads CASSPRLAGVPGAKNIQYF. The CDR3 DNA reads TGTGCCAGCAGTCCACGACTAGCGGGAGTTCCTGGGGCCAAAAACATTCAGTACTTC.

This chain's CDR3 is CASSSGTSGWGAQYF. Here the CDR3 DNA reads TGTGCCAGCAGTTCCGGGACTAGCGGATGGGGGGCCCAGTACTTC. The chain is built from TRBV27 and TRBJ2-5, with 11 positions matching TRBD2. This CDR3 has 15 residues. Germline V gives CDR1 MNHEY, CDR2 SMNVEV (reference sequence). J was trimmed by 9 bases and V by 4 bases; bases with no gene match: 10.

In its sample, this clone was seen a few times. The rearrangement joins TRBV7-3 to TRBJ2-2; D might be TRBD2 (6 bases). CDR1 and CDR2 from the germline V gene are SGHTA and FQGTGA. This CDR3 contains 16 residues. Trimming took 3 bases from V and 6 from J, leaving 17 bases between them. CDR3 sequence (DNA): TGTGCCAGCAGCTTCGCAGGAGGAGGGGTCTCCGGGGAGCTGTTTTTT. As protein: CASSFAGGGVSGELFF.

The CDR3 sequence: CASSNLQGNTEAFF. The CDR3 nucleotides are TGTGCCAGCTCAAACCTCCAGGGGAACACTGAAGCTTTCTTT. V and J are TRBV18 and TRBJ1-1; weak D call: TRBD1 (5 bases). CDR1 is KGHSH and CDR2 is LQKENI in the germline V gene. This CDR3 is 14 amino acids long. Trimming took 5 bases from V and 1 from J, leaving 11 bases between them.

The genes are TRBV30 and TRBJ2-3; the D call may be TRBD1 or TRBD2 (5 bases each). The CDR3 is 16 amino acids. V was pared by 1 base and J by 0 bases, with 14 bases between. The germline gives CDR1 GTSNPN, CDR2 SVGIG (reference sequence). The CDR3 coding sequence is TGTGCCTGGAGTGCCGGGACCGACCCTAGCACAGATACGCAGTATTTT. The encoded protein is CAWSAGTDPSTDTQYF.

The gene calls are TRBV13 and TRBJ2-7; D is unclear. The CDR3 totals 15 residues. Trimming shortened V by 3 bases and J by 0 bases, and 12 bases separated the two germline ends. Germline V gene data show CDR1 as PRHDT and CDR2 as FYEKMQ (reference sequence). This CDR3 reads CASSFFRLSSYEQYF. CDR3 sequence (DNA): TGTGCCAGCAGCTTTTTCCGACTCTCCTCCTACGAGCAGTACTTC.